This TCR beta chain stems from a study of blood T cell repertoires in COVID-19. Whole-study context: Some COVID-19 samples were acute and others convalescent; all came from the United States, Italy and Spain.

With 3 bases clipped from V and 0 bases from J, the junction kept 11 bases outside the gene matches. Germline V gene sequence: CDR1 SGDLS, CDR2 YYNGEE. The CDR3 consists of 18 residues. TCRdb keeps only in-frame clones here, not all; method: immunoSEQ multiplex PCR. The sample holds more than 250,000 clones; 80% to 90% are singletons and the top ten take over 4%. This sequence originates from a woman aged 25 to 39 who had recovered from COVID-19. Sequencing was carried out using PBMCs or T cells enriched from blood (not recorded which). The chain uses TRBV9 and TRBJ2-2; 7 bases map to TRBD1. The CDR3 is CASSARTGGPPNTGELFF. CDR3 nucleotides: TGTGCCAGCAGCGCCCGGACAGGTGGGCCGCCGAACACCGGGGAGCTGTTTTTT. Full variable domain (rest looked up from reference TRBV9 and TRBJ2-2): DSGVTQTPKHLITATGQRVTLRCSPRSGDLSVYWYQQSLDQGLQFLIQYYNGEERAKGNILERFSAQQFPDLHSELNLSSLELGDSALYFCASSARTGGPPNTGELFFGEGSRLTVL.